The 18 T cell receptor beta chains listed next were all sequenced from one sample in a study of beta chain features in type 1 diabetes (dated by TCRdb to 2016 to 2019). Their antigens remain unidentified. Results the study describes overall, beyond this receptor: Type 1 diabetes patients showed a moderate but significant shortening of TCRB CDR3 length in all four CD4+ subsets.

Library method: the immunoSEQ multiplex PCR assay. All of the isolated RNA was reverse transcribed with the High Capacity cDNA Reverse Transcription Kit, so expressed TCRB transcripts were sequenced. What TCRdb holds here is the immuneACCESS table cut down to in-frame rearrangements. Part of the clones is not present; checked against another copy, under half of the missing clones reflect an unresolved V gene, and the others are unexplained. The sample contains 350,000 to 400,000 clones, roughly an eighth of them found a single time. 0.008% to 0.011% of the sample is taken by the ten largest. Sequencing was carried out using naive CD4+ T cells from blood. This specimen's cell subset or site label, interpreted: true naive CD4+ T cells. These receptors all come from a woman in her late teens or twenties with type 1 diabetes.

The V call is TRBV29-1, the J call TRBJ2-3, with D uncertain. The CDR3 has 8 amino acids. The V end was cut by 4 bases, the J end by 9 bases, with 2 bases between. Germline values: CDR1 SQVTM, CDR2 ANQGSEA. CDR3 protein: CSVVTQYF. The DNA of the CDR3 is TGCAGCGTTGTAACGCAGTATTTT.

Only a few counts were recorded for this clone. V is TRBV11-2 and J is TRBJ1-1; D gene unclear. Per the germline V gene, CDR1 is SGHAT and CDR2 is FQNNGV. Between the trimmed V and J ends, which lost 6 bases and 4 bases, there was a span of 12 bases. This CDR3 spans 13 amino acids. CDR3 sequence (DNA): TGTGCCAGCAGGCGTATCGGGGTCACTGAAGCTTTCTTT. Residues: CASRRIGVTEAFF.

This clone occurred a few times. The CDR3 loop is CASKTSGSNEQFF. The CDR3 DNA reads TGTGCCAGCAAGACTAGCGGGAGCAATGAGCAGTTCTTC. V and J are TRBV25-1 and TRBJ2-1, with 12 bases lining up with TRBD2. This CDR3 contains 13 residues. Germline CDR1 reads MGHDK; CDR2 reads SYGVNS. V dropped 7 bases and J dropped 6; count of bases not matched to a gene: 1.

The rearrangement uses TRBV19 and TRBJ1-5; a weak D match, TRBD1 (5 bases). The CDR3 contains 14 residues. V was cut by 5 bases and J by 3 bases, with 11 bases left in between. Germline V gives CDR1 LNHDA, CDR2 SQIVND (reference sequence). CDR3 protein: CASSATASNQPQHF. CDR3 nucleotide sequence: TGTGCCAGTAGTGCGACAGCTTCCAATCAGCCCCAGCATTTT.

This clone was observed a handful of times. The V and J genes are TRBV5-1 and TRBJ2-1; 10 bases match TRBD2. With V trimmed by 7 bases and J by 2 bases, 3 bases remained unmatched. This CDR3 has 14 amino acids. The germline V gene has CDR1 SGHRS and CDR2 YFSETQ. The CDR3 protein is CASATSGTYNEQFF. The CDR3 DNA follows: TGCGCCAGCGCCACTAGCGGGACCTACAATGAGCAGTTCTTC.

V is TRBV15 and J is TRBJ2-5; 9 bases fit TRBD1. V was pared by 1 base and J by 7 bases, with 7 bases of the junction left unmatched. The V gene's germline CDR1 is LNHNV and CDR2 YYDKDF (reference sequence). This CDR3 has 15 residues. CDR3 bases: TGTGCCACCAGCAGAGGGGGGACAGGGTCAGTGACCCAGTACTTC. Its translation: CATSRGGTGSVTQYF.

For the CDR3, the DNA is TGTGCCAGCAGTTTAGGGGCCGGGTTTAATTCACCCCTCCACTTT. Translating it yields CASSLGAGFNSPLHF. J is TRBJ1-6 and V is TRBV27, with a weak D call TRBD1 (5 bases). CDR1 and CDR2 (germline): MNHEY, SMNVEV (reference sequence). The CDR3 length is 15 residues. Trimming pared 2 bases from V and 6 bases from J, leaving 11 bases between.

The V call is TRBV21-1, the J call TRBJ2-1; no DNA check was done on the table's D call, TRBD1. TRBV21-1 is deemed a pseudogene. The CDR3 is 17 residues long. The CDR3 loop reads CASSTGGTPRSYNEQFF. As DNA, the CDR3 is TGTGCCAGCAGCACAGGGGGGACTCCCCGCTCCTACAATGAGCAGTTCTTC.

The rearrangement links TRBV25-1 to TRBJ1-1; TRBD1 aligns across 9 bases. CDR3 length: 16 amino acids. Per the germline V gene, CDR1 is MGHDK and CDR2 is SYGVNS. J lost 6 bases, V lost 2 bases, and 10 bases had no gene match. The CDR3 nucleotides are TGTGCCAGCAGTGAACCGGACGGACAGGGGAGGGCTGAAGCTTTCTTT. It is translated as CASSEPDGQGRAEAFF.

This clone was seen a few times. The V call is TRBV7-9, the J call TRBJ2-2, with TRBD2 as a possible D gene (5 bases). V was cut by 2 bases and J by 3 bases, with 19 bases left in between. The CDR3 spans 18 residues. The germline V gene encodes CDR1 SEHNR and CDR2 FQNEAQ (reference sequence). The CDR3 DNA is TGTGCCAGCAGCTTACGGATGCGGGTTTCAACGGACACCGGGGAGCTGTTTTTT. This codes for CASSLRMRVSTDTGELFF.

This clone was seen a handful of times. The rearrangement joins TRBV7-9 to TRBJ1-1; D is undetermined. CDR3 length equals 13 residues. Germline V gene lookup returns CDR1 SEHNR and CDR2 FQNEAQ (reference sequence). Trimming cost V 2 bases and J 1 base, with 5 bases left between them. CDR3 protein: CASSLSWNTEAFF. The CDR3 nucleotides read TGTGCCAGCAGCTTATCCTGGAACACTGAAGCTTTCTTT.

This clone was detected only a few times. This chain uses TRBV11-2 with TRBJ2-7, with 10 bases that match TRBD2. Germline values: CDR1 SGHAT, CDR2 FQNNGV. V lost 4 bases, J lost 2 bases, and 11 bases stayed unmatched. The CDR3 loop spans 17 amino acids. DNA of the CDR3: TGTGCCAGCAGCTCCCTACGAACAGCGGGGGGGCCCTACGAGCAGTACTTC. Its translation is CASSSLRTAGGPYEQYF.

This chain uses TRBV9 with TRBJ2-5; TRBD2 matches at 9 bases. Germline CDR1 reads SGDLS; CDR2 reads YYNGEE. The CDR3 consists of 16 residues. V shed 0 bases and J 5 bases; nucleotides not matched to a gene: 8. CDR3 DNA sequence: TGTGCCAGCAGCGTAGGGTTTGGCGGGGGGGTGGAGACCCAGTACTTC. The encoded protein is CASSVGFGGGVETQYF.

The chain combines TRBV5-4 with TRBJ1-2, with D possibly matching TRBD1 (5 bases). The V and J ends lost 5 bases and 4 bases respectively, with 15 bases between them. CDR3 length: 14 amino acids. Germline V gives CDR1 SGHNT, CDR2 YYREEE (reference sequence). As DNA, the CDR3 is TGTGCCAGCAGGGCGGGGGGGAGGATCTATGGCTACACCTTC. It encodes CASRAGGRIYGYTF.

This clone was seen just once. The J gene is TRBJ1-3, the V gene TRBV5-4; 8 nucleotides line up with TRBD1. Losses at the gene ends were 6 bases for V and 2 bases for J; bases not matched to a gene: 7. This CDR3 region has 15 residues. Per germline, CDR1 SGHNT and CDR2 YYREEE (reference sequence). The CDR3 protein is CASTSGGSAGNTIYF. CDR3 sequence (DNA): TGTGCCAGCACCTCAGGGGGCTCCGCTGGAAACACCATATATTTT. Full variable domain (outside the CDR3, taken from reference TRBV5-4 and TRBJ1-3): ETGVTQSPTHLIKTRGQQVTLRCSSQSGHNTVSWYQQALGQGPQFIFQYYREEENGRGNFPPRFSGLQFPNYSSELNVNALELDDSALYLCASTSGGSAGNTIYFGEGSWLTVV.

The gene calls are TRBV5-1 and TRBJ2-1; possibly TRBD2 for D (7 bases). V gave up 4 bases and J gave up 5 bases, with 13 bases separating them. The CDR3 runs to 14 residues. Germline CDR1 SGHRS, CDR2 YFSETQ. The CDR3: CASSGGDNDNEQFF. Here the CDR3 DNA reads TGCGCCAGCAGCGGGGGGGACAACGACAATGAGCAGTTCTTC.

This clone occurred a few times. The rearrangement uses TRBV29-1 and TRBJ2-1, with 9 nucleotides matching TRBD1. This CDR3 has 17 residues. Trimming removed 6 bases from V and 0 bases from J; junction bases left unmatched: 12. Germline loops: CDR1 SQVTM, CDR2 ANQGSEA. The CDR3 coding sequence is TGCAGCGTGGCCCGGGACAGGGTCACGAACTCCTACAATGAGCAGTTCTTC. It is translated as CSVARDRVTNSYNEQFF.

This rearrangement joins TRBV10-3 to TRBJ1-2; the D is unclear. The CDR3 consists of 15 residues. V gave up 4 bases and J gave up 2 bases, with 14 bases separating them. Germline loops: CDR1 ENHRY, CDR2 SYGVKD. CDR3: CAISVSSPENYGYTF. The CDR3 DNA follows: TGTGCCATCAGTGTTAGCAGCCCGGAAAACTATGGCTACACCTTC.